Only a few counts were recorded for the clone carrying this TCR beta chain. The data belong to a study of CD8 T cells in Susac syndrome. Random hexamers served to reverse transcribe roughly 0.5 to 1 ug RNA. TCRdb independently ran MiXCR on the immunoSEQ multiplex PCR reads; one entry per CDR3 protein. The sample carries about 130,000 distinct CDR3 sequences, around 85% recorded once. The ends were cut back, 5 bases at V and 1 base at J, with 15 bases in the middle. In germline, CDR1 is SEHNR, CDR2 FQNEAQ (reference sequence). CDR3 size: 15 residues. This clonotype originated in a human donor with multiple sclerosis. The genes are TRBV7-9 and TRBJ2-7, with D perhaps matching TRBD2 (6 bases). Sequences were obtained from CD8+ T cells from PBMCs. CDR3 sequence reads: CASSLELAPSYEQYV. CDR3 nucleotide sequence: TGTGCCAGCAGCCTAGAGCTAGCGCCTTCCTACGAGCAGTACGTC.